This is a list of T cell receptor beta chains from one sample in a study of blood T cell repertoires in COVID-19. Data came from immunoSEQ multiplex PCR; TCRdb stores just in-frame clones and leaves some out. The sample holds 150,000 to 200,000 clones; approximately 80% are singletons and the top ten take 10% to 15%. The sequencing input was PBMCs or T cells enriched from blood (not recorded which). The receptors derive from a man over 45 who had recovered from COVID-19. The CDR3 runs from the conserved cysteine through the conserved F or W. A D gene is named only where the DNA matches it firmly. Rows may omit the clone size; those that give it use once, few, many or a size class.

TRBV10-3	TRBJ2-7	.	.	CAISELAGSYEQYF	TGTGCCATCAGTGAACTAGCCGGCTCCTACGAGCAGTACTTC
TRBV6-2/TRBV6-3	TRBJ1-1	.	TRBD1	CASSYGDRMNTEAFF	TGTGCCAGCAGTTACGGGGACAGAATGAACACTGAAGCTTTCTTT
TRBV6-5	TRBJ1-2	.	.	CASSYGQPNYGYTF	TGTGCCAGCAGTTACGGGCAGCCTAACTATGGCTACACCTTC
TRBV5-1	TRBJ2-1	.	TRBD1	CASSTGTGINEQFF	TGCGCCAGCAGCACGGGGACAGGGATCAATGAGCAGTTCTTC
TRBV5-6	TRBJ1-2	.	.	CASSWPRGAGNYGYTF	TGTGCCAGCAGCTGGCCGAGGGGCGCGGGAAACTATGGCTACACCTTC
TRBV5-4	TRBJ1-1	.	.	CASSSGNRDETEAFF	TGTGCCAGCAGCTCCGGAAACAGGGATGAGACTGAAGCTTTCTTT
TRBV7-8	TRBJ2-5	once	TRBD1	CASSLVRYQGAQETQYF	TGTGCCAGCAGCTTAGTCCGATACCAGGGGGCCCAAGAGACCCAGTACTTC
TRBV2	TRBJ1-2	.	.	CASSPLQTASLGYTF	TGTGCCAGCAGTCCGCTTCAGACAGCTTCTTTAGGCTACACCTTC
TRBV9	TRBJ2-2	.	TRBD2	CASSVALAGGLGGELFF	TGTGCCAGCAGCGTAGCTCTAGCGGGGGGGCTCGGCGGGGAGCTGTTTTTT
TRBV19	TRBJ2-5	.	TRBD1	CASSTGDSTGETQYF	TGTGCCAGTAGTACTGGGGACAGTACCGGAGAGACCCAGTACTTC
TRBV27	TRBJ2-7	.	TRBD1	CASSSGQPSYEQYF	TGTGCCAGCAGTTCGGGACAGCCCTCCTACGAGCAGTACTTC
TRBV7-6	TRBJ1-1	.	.	CASSRGSVEDTEAFF	TGTGCCAGCAGCCGGGGGAGTGTAGAGGACACTGAAGCTTTCTTT
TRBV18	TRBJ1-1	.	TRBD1	CASSREQGGNTEAFF	TGTGCCAGCTCCCGTGAGCAGGGGGGGAACACTGAAGCTTTCTTT
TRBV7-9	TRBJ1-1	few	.	CASSLYPREADTEAFF	TGTGCCAGCAGCCTTTATCCCAGGGAGGCGGACACTGAAGCTTTCTTT
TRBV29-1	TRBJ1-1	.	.	CSVLSGENLEAFF	TGCAGCGTTTTATCGGGGGAGAATCTTGAAGCTTTCTTT
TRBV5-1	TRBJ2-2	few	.	CASSAEAHRGGELFF	TGCGCCAGCAGTGCTGAGGCCCACCGGGGCGGGGAGCTGTTTTTT